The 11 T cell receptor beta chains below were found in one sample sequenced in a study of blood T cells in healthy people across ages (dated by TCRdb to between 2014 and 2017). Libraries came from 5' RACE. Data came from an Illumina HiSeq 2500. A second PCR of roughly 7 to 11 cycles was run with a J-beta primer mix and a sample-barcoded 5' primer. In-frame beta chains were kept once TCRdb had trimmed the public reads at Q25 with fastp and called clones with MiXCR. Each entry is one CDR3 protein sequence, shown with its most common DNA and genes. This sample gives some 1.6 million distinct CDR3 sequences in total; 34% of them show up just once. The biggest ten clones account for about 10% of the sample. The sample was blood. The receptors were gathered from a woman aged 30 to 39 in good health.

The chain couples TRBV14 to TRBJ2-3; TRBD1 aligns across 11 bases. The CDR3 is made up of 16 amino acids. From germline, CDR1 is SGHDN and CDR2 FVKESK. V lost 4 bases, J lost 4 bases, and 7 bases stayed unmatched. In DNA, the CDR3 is TGTGCCAGCAGCCCACTCCGGGACAGGGGGGCAGATACGCAGTATTTT. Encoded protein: CASSPLRDRGADTQYF.

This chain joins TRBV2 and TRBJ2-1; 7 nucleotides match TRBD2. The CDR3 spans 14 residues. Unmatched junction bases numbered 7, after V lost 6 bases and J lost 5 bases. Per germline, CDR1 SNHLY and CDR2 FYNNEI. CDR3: CASRVREWNNEQFF. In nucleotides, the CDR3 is TGTGCCAGCAGAGTGCGGGAGTGGAACAATGAGCAGTTCTTC.

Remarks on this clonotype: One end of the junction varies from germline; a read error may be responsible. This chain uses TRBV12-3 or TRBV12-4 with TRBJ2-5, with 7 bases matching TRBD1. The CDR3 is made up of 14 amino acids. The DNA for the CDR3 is TGTGTCAGCAGTTTAAGGGGGCGCGAAGAGACCCAGTACTTC. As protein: CVSSLRGREETQYF.

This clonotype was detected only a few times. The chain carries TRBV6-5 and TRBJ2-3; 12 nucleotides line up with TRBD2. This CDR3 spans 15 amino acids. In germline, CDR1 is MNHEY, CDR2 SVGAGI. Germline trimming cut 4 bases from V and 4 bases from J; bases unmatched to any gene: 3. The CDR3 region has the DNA TGTGCCAGCAGTTTTTGGACTAGCGGGGCAGATACGCAGTATTTT. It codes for CASSFWTSGADTQYF.

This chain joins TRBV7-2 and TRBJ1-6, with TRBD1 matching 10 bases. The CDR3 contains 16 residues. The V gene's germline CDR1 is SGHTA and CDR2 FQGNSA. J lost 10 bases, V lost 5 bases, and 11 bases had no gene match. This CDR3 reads CASSPRRGQGRSPLHF. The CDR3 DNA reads TGTGCCAGCAGCCCCCGGCGGGGACAGGGGCGGTCACCCCTCCACTTT. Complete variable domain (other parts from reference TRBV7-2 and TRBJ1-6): GAGVSQSPSNKVTEKGKDVELRCDPISGHTALYWYRQSLGQGLEFLIYFQGNSAPDKSGLPSDRFSAERTGGSVSTLTIQRTQQEDSAVYLCASSPRRGQGRSPLHFGNGTRLTVT.

The CDR3 protein is CSVGFDTEAFF. DNA for the CDR3: TGCAGCGTTGGGTTCGACACTGAAGCTTTCTTT. This chain joins TRBV29-1 and TRBJ1-1; D ambiguous. Germline CDR1 and CDR2: SQVTM and ANQGSEA. This CDR3 region has 11 residues. V was clipped by 4 bases and J by 3 bases, with 6 bases between them.

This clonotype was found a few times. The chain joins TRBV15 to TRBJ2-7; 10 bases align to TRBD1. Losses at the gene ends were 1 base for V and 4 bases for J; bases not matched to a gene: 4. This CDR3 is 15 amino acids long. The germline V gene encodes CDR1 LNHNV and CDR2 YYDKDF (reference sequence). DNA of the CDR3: TGTGCCACCAGCAGAGGCGGGGACAGGGGATACGAGCAGTACTTC. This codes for CATSRGGDRGYEQYF. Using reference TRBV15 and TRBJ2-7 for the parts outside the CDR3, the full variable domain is DAMVIQNPRYQVTQFGKPVTLSCSQTLNHNVMYWYQQKSSQAPKLLFHYYDKDFNNEADTPDNFQSRRPNTSFCFLDIRSPGLGDTAMYLCATSRGGDRGYEQYFGPGTRLTVT.

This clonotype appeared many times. CDR3 residues: CASSLYRDRAYEQYF. The CDR3 region has the DNA TGTGCCAGCAGTTTATACCGAGACAGGGCCTACGAGCAGTACTTC. J is TRBJ2-7 and V is TRBV12-3 or TRBV12-4, with 7 nucleotides matching TRBD1. The CDR3 spans 15 residues. V shed 2 bases and J 2 bases; nucleotides not matched to a gene: 6.

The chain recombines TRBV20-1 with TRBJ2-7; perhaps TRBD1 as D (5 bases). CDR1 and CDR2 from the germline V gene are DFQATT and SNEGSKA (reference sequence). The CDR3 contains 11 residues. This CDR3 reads CSPSGAYEQYF. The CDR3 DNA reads TGCTCACCTAGTGGGGCTTACGAGCAGTACTTC.

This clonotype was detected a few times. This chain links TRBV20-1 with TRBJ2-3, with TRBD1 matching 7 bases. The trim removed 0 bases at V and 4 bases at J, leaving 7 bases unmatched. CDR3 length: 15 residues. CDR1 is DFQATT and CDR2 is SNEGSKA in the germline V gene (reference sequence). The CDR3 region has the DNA TGCAGTGCTAGAGATCGTGGTCAGGGGGCAGATACGCAGTATTTT. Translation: CSARDRGQGADTQYF.

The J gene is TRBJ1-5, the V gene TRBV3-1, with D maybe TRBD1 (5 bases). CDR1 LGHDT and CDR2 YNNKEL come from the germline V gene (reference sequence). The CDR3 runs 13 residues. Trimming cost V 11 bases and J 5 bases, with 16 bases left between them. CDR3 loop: CARRWGRDQPQHF. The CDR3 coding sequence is TGTGCCCGACGGTGGGGGAGGGATCAGCCCCAGCATTTT.